These T cell receptor beta chains were read from a single sample in a study of post-analysis software for immune sequencing data. TCRdb re-derived calls from the PCR reads in MiXCR, one entry per CDR3 protein. Of 650,000 to 900,000 distinct CDR3 sequences listed, 35% to 55% are singletons. What was sequenced was blood. These receptors all come from a girl aged 10-17 years with multiple sclerosis. Each CDR3 is given with its conserved first and last residue. D genes are given only for firm matches. Not all rows give a size; the values are once, few, many and, for expanded clones, a class.

CDR3: CSVKRGDGDTQYF; DNA: TGCAGCGTGAAGCGGGGAGACGGGGATACGCAGTATTTT; D: TRBD2; V: TRBV29-1; size: .; J: TRBJ2-3
CDR3: CASRLQGSLSSGYTF; DNA: TGCGCCAGCCGGCTACAAGGTTCCCTCTCCTCTGGCTACACCTTC; D: .; V: TRBV5-1; size: few; J: TRBJ1-2
CDR3: CASSRTQGRDQPQHF; DNA: TGTGCCAGCAGCCGAACACAGGGACGTGATCAGCCCCAGCATTTT; D: .; V: TRBV3-1; size: .; J: TRBJ1-5
CDR3: CASRPGVPFTDTQYF; DNA: TGTGCCAGCCGGCCGGGGGTGCCCTTCACAGATACGCAGTATTTT; D: .; V: TRBV5-5; size: few; J: TRBJ2-3
CDR3: CASSYSRGGRARNSPLHF; DNA: TGTGCCAGCAGTTACTCGAGAGGCGGTCGGGCGCGAAATTCACCCCTCCACTTT; D: .; V: TRBV6-5; size: .; J: TRBJ1-6
CDR3: CSARKWEIGFYNEQFF; DNA: TGCAGTGCTAGAAAGTGGGAAATCGGATTCTACAATGAGCAGTTCTTC; D: .; V: TRBV20-1; size: once; J: TRBJ2-1
CDR3: CSARGTGRTGERFF; DNA: TGCAGTGCTAGGGGGACAGGGCGTACCGGAGAGCGGTTTTTT; D: TRBD1; V: TRBV20-1; size: .; J: TRBJ2-2
CDR3: CASSSLDRAYGYTF; DNA: TGTGCCAGCAGTTCCTTAGACAGGGCGTATGGCTACACCTTC; D: TRBD1; V: TRBV6-6; size: few; J: TRBJ1-2
CDR3: CASSKYGGASEKLFF; DNA: TGTGCCAGCAGTAAATACGGGGGGGCAAGTGAAAAACTGTTTTTT; D: .; V: TRBV12-3/TRBV12-4; size: once; J: TRBJ1-4
CDR3: CGSSGGGGDYNEQFF; DNA: TGTGGATCAAGTGGGGGGGGCGGGGACTACAATGAGCAGTTCTTC; D: .; V: TRBV6-2/TRBV6-3; size: once; J: TRBJ2-1
CDR3: CASSQDGREGRGYTF; DNA: TGTGCCAGCAGCCAAGATGGGAGGGAAGGGCGCGGCTACACCTTC; D: .; V: TRBV3-1; size: few; J: TRBJ1-2
CDR3: CASSLRQVGGYTF; DNA: TGTGCCAGCAGTTTACGACAGGTTGGCGGCTACACCTTC; D: .; V: TRBV12-3/TRBV12-4; size: .; J: TRBJ1-2
CDR3: CASSLVLGNLNEKLFF; DNA: TGTGCCAGCAGCTTAGTATTGGGGAATCTTAATGAAAAACTGTTTTTT; D: .; V: TRBV7-8; size: .; J: TRBJ1-4
CDR3: CASSGQIDQPQHF; DNA: TGTGCCAGCAGTGGCCAGATAGATCAGCCCCAGCATTTT; D: .; V: TRBV28; size: .; J: TRBJ1-5
CDR3: CASSLAPRFTDTQYF; DNA: TGTGCCAGCAGCTTAGCCCCCCGGTTCACAGATACGCAGTATTTT; D: .; V: TRBV13; size: .; J: TRBJ2-3
CDR3: CSAGGLAGLYEQYF; DNA: TGCAGTGCGGGGGGACTAGCGGGACTTTACGAGCAGTACTTC; D: TRBD2; V: TRBV20-1; size: once; J: TRBJ2-7
CDR3: CASSLGQPEQFF; DNA: TGTGCCAGCAGCTTAGGACAGCCTGAGCAGTTCTTC; D: .; V: TRBV7-6; size: .; J: TRBJ2-1
CDR3: CASVGAEQYF; DNA: TGTGCCAGCGTGGGGGCCGAGCAGTACTTC; D: .; V: TRBV7-9; size: .; J: TRBJ2-7
CDR3: CASSYVRDEQFF; DNA: TGTGCCAGCAGTTACGTCAGAGATGAGCAGTTCTTC; D: .; V: TRBV6-6; size: .; J: TRBJ2-1
CDR3: CASSPSPDGQYF; DNA: TGTGCCAGCAGTCCCTCTCCCGATGGGCAGTACTTC; D: .; V: TRBV28; size: .; J: TRBJ2-5
CDR3: CASSLEAVTEPQYF; DNA: TGTGCCAGCAGCTTAGAGGCTGTCACGGAGCCCCAGTACTTC; D: .; V: TRBV7-8; size: .; J: TRBJ2-7
CDR3: CASSPAFGTGGEETQYF; DNA: TGCGCCAGCAGCCCGGCCTTCGGGACAGGGGGCGAAGAGACCCAGTACTTC; D: TRBD1; V: TRBV5-1; size: .; J: TRBJ2-5
CDR3: CASSLDLAESLRGEQYF; DNA: TGTGCCAGCAGCTTAGACCTAGCGGAGTCCCTCCGCGGGGAGCAGTACTTC; D: TRBD2; V: TRBV7-2; size: .; J: TRBJ2-5
CDR3: CASSQGIIWTGANTEAFF; DNA: TGTGCCAGCAGCCAAGGGATTATATGGACAGGAGCGAACACTGAAGCTTTCTTT; D: TRBD1; V: TRBV4-2; size: few; J: TRBJ1-1
CDR3: CASSLTRLSVFQTQYF; DNA: TGTGCCAGCAGTTTAACTCGTCTTTCCGTGTTTCAGACTCAGTACTTC; D: .; V: TRBV28; size: .; J: TRBJ2-7
CDR3: CATSDSFGLVYNEQFF; DNA: TGTGCCACCAGTGATTCTTTTGGACTGGTTTACAATGAGCAGTTCTTC; D: .; V: TRBV24-1; size: .; J: TRBJ2-1
CDR3: CSASRTGAQNYGYTF; DNA: TGCAGTGCTAGTCGAACAGGGGCACAGAACTATGGCTACACCTTC; D: TRBD1; V: TRBV20-1; size: few; J: TRBJ1-2
CDR3: CASSLPSGINEQYF; DNA: TGTGCCAGCAGTTTACCCAGCGGGATAAACGAGCAGTACTTC; D: TRBD2; V: TRBV12-3/TRBV12-4; size: .; J: TRBJ2-7
CDR3: CASKDREGATQYF; DNA: TGCGCCAGTAAGGACAGGGAAGGGGCGACCCAGTACTTC; D: TRBD1; V: TRBV5-1; size: .; J: TRBJ2-5
CDR3: CATSREQGGSNEQFF; DNA: TGTGCCACCAGCAGAGAACAGGGAGGGTCCAATGAGCAGTTCTTC; D: .; V: TRBV15; size: .; J: TRBJ2-1
CDR3: CASSLTSGIVKYF; DNA: TGTGCCAGCAGTTTGACTAGCGGGATTGTGAAGTATTTT; D: TRBD2; V: TRBV27; size: .; J: TRBJ2-3
CDR3: CASRAWLEEAFF; DNA: TGTGCCAGCAGGGCGTGGCTTGAAGAAGCTTTCTTT; D: .; V: TRBV6-1; size: few; J: TRBJ1-1
CDR3: CSTPIKGSAETQYF; DNA: TGCAGTACCCCCATCAAGGGGAGTGCGGAGACCCAGTACTTC; D: .; V: TRBV20-1; size: few; J: TRBJ2-5
CDR3: CASSPRMYAYEQYF; DNA: TGTGCCAGCAGCCCCCGGATGTATGCCTACGAGCAGTACTTC; D: .; V: TRBV7-2; size: .; J: TRBJ2-7
CDR3: CSARDRDQPQHF; DNA: TGCAGTGCTAGAGACAGAGATCAGCCCCAGCATTTT; D: .; V: TRBV20-1; size: .; J: TRBJ1-5
CDR3: CASSDEGGTWSEQFF; DNA: TGTGCCAGCAGTGACGAGGGGGGTACCTGGAGTGAGCAGTTCTTC; D: .; V: TRBV6-4; size: .; J: TRBJ2-1
CDR3: CAISHVRGSEQYF; DNA: TGTGCCATCAGCCACGTCCGGGGGTCGGAGCAGTACTTC; D: .; V: TRBV10-3; size: .; J: TRBJ2-5
CDR3: CASSLMSGANVLTF; DNA: TGTGCCAGCAGTTTGATGTCTGGGGCCAACGTCCTGACTTTC; D: .; V: TRBV12-3/TRBV12-4; size: .; J: TRBJ2-6
CDR3: CAWSGGGSSYEQYF; DNA: TGTGCCTGGAGTGGAGGGGGGAGCTCCTACGAGCAGTACTTC; D: .; V: TRBV30; size: many; J: TRBJ2-7
CDR3: CASSPEESSGYNEQFF; DNA: TGTGCCAGCAGCCCAGAAGAGAGCTCGGGGTACAATGAGCAGTTCTTC; D: .; V: TRBV11-3; size: .; J: TRBJ2-1
CDR3: CASSLGGLAKETQYF; DNA: TGTGCCAGCAGTTTGGGAGGACTAGCAAAGGAGACCCAGTACTTC; D: TRBD2; V: TRBV28; size: .; J: TRBJ2-5
CDR3: CASSRRTSGTDEQFF; DNA: TGCGCCAGCAGCCGACGGACTAGCGGGACCGATGAGCAGTTCTTC; D: TRBD2; V: TRBV5-1; size: .; J: TRBJ2-1
CDR3: CASSPLAGAGEQYF; DNA: TGTGCCAGCAGCCCCTTAGCGGGAGCGGGCGAGCAGTACTTC; D: TRBD2; V: TRBV7-2; size: .; J: TRBJ2-7
CDR3: CASSPQGGTYNEQFF; DNA: TGTGCCAGCTCACCACAGGGGGGGACCTACAATGAGCAGTTCTTC; D: .; V: TRBV18; size: few; J: TRBJ2-1
CDR3: CSVATDPQETQYF; DNA: TGCAGCGTTGCGACGGACCCCCAAGAGACCCAGTACTTC; D: .; V: TRBV29-1; size: few; J: TRBJ2-5
CDR3: CASSPRTGQPYEQYF; DNA: TGTGCCAGCAGCCCGCGAACAGGGCAGCCCTACGAGCAGTACTTC; D: .; V: TRBV7-6; size: few; J: TRBJ2-7
CDR3: CASSLVHSSTDTQYF; DNA: TGTGCCAGCAGCTTGGTCCATTCTAGCACAGATACGCAGTATTTT; D: .; V: TRBV11-1; size: once; J: TRBJ2-3
CDR3: CASSLVGWVTGTGELFF; DNA: TGTGCCAGCAGCTTAGTTGGTTGGGTTACGGGCACCGGGGAGCTGTTTTTT; D: .; V: TRBV7-2; size: few; J: TRBJ2-2
CDR3: CSVSTFQGEWTDTQYF; DNA: TGCAGCGTTTCAACCTTCCAGGGGGAATGGACAGATACGCAGTATTTT; D: TRBD1; V: TRBV29-1; size: few; J: TRBJ2-3
CDR3: CASSQDGLVQETQYF; DNA: TGTGCCAGCAGCCAAGATGGACTAGTCCAAGAGACCCAGTACTTC; D: TRBD2; V: TRBV3-1; size: .; J: TRBJ2-5
CDR3: CASSRSGNSYNEQFF; DNA: TGTGCCAGCAGTCGAAGCGGGAACTCCTACAATGAGCAGTTCTTC; D: TRBD2; V: TRBV28; size: .; J: TRBJ2-1
CDR3: CSARDRGNSYEQYF; DNA: TGCAGTGCTAGAGATCGAGGGAATTCCTACGAGCAGTACTTC; D: .; V: TRBV20-1; size: .; J: TRBJ2-7
CDR3: CASSTGNRADEGTQYF; DNA: TGTGCCAGCAGTACAGGAAACCGAGCGGACGAGGGTACGCAGTATTTT; D: .; V: TRBV12-3/TRBV12-4; size: few; J: TRBJ2-3
CDR3: CASSLAGDAETRYF; DNA: TGTGCTAGCAGCTTGGCGGGAGATGCGGAGACCCGGTACTTC; D: TRBD2; V: TRBV7-7; size: .; J: TRBJ2-7
CDR3: CSAKTGQGLGYTF; DNA: TGCAGTGCTAAAACGGGACAGGGATTAGGCTACACCTTC; D: TRBD1; V: TRBV20-1; size: .; J: TRBJ1-2